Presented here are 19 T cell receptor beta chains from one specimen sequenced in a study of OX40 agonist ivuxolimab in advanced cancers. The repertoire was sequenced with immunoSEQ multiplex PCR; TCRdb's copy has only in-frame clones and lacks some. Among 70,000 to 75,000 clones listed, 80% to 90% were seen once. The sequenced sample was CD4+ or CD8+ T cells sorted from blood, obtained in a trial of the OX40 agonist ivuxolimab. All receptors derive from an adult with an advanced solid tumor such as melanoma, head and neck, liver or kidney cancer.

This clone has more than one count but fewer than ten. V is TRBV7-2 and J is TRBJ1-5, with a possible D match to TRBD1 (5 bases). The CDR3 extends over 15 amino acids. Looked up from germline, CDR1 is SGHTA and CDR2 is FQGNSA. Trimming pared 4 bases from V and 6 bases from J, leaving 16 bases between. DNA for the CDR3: TGTGCCAGCAGCTCCGGGGGAGCCGTGGCTCAGCCCCAGCATTTT. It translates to CASSSGGAVAQPQHF.

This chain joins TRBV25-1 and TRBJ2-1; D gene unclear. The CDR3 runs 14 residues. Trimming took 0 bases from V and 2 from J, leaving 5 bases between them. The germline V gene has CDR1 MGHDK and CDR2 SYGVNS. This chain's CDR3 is CASSEYSAYNEQFF. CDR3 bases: TGTGCCAGCAGTGAATATTCTGCCTACAATGAGCAGTTCTTC.

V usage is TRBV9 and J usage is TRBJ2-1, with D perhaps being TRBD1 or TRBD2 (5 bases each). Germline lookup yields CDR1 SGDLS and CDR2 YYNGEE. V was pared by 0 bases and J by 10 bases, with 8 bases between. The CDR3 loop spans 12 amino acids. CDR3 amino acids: CASSVVWGEQFF. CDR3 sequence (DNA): TGTGCCAGCAGCGTAGTGTGGGGGGAGCAGTTCTTC.

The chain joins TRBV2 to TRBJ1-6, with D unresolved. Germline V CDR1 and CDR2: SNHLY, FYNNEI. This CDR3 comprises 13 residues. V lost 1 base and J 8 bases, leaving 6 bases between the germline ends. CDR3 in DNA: TGTGCCAGCAGTGAAGAGGGCGATTCACCCCTCCACTTT. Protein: CASSEEGDSPLHF. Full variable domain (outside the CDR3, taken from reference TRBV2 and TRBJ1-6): EPEVTQTPSHQVTQMGQEVILRCVPISNHLYFYWYRQILGQKVEFLVSFYNNEISEKSEIFDDQFSVERPDGSNFTLKIRSTKLEDSAMYFCASSEEGDSPLHFGNGTRLTVT.

CDR3 sequence reads: CASSAGTHPQETQYF. DNA for the CDR3: TGTGCCAGCAGCGCCGGGACTCACCCCCAAGAGACCCAGTACTTC. This rearrangement joins TRBV5-8 to TRBJ2-5; maybe TRBD2 (6 bases). Looked up from germline, CDR1 is SGHTS and CDR2 is YDEGEE. V dropped 4 bases and J dropped 1 base, with 14 bases sitting between them. CDR3 length: 15 residues.

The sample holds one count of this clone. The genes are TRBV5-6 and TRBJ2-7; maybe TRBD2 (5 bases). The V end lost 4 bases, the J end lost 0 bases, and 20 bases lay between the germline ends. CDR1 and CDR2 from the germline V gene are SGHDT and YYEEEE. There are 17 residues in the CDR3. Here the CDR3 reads CASSPRGKTGSSYEQYF. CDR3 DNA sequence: TGTGCCAGCAGCCCCCGGGGAAAGACGGGAAGCTCCTACGAGCAGTACTTC.

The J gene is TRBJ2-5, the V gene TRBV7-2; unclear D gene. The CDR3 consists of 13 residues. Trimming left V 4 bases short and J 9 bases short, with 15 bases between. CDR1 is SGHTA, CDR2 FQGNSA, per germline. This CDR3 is CASSSTEQLAQYF. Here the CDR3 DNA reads TGTGCCAGCAGCTCAACGGAACAATTGGCCCAGTACTTC.

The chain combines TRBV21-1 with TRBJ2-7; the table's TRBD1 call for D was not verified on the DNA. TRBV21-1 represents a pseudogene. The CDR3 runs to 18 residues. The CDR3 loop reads CASSKWGYRDRNQVEQYF. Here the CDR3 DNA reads TGTGCCAGCAGCAAATGGGGGTACCGGGACAGAAACCAGGTAGAGCAGTACTTC.

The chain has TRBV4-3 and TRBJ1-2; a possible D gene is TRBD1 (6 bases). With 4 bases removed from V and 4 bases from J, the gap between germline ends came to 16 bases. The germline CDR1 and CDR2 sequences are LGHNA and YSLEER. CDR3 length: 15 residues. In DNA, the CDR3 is TGCGCCAGCAGCCCCGCTGGGGGCCTAGGCTATGGCTACACCTTC. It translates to CASSPAGGLGYGYTF.

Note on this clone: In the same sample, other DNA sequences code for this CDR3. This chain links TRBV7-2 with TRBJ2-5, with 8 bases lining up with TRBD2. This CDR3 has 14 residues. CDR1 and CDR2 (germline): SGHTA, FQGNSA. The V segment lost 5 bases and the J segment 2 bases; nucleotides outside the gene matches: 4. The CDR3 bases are TGTGCCAGCAGCAGAGGCGGGGGGCAAGAGACCCAGTACTTC. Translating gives CASSRGGGQETQYF.

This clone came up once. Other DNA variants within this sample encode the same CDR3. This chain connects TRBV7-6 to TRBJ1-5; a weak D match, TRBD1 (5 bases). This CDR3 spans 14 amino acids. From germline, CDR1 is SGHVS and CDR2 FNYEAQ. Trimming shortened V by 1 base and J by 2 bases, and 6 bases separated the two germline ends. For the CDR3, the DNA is TGTGCCAGCAGCTTAGAACAGGGCAATCAGCCCCAGCATTTT. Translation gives CASSLEQGNQPQHF.

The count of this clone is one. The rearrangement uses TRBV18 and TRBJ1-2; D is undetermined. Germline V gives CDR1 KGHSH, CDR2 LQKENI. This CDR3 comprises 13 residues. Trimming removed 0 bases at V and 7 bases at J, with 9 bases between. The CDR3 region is CASSPPAGGGYTF. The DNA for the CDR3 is TGTGCCAGCTCACCACCGGCAGGCGGTGGCTACACCTTC.

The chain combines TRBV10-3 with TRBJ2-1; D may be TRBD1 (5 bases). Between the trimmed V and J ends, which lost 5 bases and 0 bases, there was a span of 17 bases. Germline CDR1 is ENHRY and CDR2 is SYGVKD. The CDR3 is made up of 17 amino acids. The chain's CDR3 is CAISPPSSRGSYNEQFF. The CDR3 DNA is TGTGCCATCAGTCCCCCTTCGTCTAGGGGCTCCTACAATGAGCAGTTCTTC.

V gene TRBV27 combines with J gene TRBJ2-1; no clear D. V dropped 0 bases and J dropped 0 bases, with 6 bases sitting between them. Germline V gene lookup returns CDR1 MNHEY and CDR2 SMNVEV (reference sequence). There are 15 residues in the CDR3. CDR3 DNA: TGTGCCAGCAGTTTATCGACCGGCTCCTACAATGAGCAGTTCTTC. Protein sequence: CASSLSTGSYNEQFF.

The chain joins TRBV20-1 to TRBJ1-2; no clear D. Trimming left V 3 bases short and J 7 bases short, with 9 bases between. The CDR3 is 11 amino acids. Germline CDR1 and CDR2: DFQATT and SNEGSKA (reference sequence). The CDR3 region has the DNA TGCAGTGCTAGTGAACGGGTTGGCTACACCTTC. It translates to CSASERVGYTF.

CDR3 coding DNA: TGTGCCAGCAGCTTCTTCTCAGGGCCGTCAACTAATGAAAAACTGTTTTTT. This translates into CASSFFSGPSTNEKLFF. The chain links TRBV5-8 to TRBJ1-4, with D possibly TRBD1 on 5 matching bases. The V end lost 2 bases, the J end lost 0 bases, and 14 bases lay between the germline ends. The V gene's germline CDR1 is SGHTS and CDR2 YDEGEE. The CDR3 runs 17 residues.

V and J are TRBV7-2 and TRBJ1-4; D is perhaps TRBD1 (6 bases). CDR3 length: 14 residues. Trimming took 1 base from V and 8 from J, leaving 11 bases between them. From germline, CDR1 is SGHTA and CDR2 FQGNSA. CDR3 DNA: TGTGCCAGCAGCTTAGGTGGGGGCGTGGAAAAACTGTTTTTT. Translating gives CASSLGGGVEKLFF.

CDR3 loop: CASSPNQQRPQYF. The DNA of the CDR3 is TGTGCCAGCAGCCCAAACCAGCAACGACCGCAGTATTTT. The chain employs TRBV2 and TRBJ2-3, with D unclear. Germline CDR1 is SNHLY and CDR2 is FYNNEI. The V end was cut by 6 bases, the J end by 10 bases, with 17 bases between. CDR3 size: 13 residues.

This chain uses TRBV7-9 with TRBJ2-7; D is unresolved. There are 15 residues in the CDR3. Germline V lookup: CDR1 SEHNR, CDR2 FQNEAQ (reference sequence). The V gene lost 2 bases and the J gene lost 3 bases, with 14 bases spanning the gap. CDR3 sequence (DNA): TGTGCCAGCAGCTTAACAGTGACCCCCCTCTACGAGCAGTACTTC. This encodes CASSLTVTPLYEQYF.